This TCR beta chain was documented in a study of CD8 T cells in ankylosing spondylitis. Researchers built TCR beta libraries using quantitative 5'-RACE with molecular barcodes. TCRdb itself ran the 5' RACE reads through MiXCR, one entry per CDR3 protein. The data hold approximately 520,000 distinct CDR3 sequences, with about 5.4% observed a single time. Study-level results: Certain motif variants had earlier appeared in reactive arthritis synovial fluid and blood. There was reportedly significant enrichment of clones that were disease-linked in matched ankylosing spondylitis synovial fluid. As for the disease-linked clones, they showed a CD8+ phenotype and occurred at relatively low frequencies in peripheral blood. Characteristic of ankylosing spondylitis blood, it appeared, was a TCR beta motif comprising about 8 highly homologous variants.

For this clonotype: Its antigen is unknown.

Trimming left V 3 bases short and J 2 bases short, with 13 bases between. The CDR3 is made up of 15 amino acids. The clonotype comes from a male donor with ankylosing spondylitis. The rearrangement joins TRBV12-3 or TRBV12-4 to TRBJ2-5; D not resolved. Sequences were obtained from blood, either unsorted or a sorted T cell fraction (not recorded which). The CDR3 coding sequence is TGTGCCAGCAGTTTCAGTCGCCCAACACAAGAGACCCAGTACTTC. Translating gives CASSFSRPTQETQYF.